One and the same sample provided the 6 T cell receptor beta chains below, sequenced in a study of blood T cell repertoires in COVID-19. Profiling relied on immunoSEQ multiplex PCR, and the TCRdb table lists in-frame clones only, not all of them. The sample comprises a few hundred thousand clones, approximately 86% of which are singletons, and over 10% rests with the top ten. Sequencing input: peripheral blood. These receptors all stem from a woman in her seventies with COVID-19, enrolled during active disease.

The chain is built from TRBV12-3 or TRBV12-4 and TRBJ2-7; 7 bases line up with TRBD1. The CDR3 contains 12 residues. V gave up 6 bases and J gave up 6 bases; unmatched junction bases: 5. The CDR3 protein is CASSLQGREQYF. In nucleotides, the CDR3 is TGTGCCAGCAGCCTACAGGGGCGCGAGCAGTACTTC.

The chain has TRBV12-3 or TRBV12-4 and TRBJ2-1, with D possibly TRBD1 on 6 matching bases. This CDR3 region has 13 residues. Deletions cut 7 bases from V and 8 bases from J, with 15 bases between. The CDR3 region has the DNA TGTGCCAGCAACCTAGTAGGGGGTGATGAGCAGTTCTTC. It yields the protein CASNLVGGDEQFF.

V usage is TRBV6-5 and J usage is TRBJ1-1; TRBD1 aligns across 8 bases. From germline, CDR1 is MNHEY and CDR2 SVGAGI. CDR3 length equals 15 residues. The V segment lost 0 bases and the J segment 3 bases; nucleotides outside the gene matches: 3. The DNA for the CDR3 is TGTGCCAGCAGTTACTCGGACAGGGTAGACACTGAAGCTTTCTTT. Translation gives CASSYSDRVDTEAFF.

The V call is TRBV30, the J call TRBJ2-2, with D unclear. CDR3 length: 11 amino acids. Germline CDR1 GTSNPN, CDR2 SVGIG (reference sequence). Trimming took 7 bases from V and 1 from J, leaving 4 bases between them. The CDR3 region has the DNA TGTGCCTCCCGGAACACCGGGGAGCTGTTTTTT. Residues: CASRNTGELFF.

The chain combines TRBV5-8 with TRBJ2-2, with D perhaps TRBD2 (6 bases). V lost 5 bases to trimming and J lost 4 bases, with 15 bases between them. Per the germline V gene, CDR1 is SGHTS and CDR2 is YDEGEE. The length of the CDR3 is 15 residues. CDR3 sequence: CASRVPGLSTGELFF. CDR3 DNA sequence: TGTGCCAGCAGGGTTCCGGGACTGAGCACCGGGGAGCTGTTTTTT.

For the CDR3, the DNA is TGTGCCAGTAGTGAAGTCGGAAACAGGTTAAATTCACCCCTCCACTTT. Encoded protein: CASSEVGNRLNSPLHF. The chain has TRBV19 and TRBJ1-6, with TRBD1 as a possible D gene (5 bases). Germline loops: CDR1 LNHDA, CDR2 SQIVND (reference sequence). The CDR3 is made up of 16 amino acids. Trimming cost V 5 bases and J 7 bases, with 18 bases left between them.